This T cell receptor (beta chain) was obtained from a study of blood T cells in healthy people across ages. Together with a sample-barcoded 5' primer, a J-beta primer mix was included in a second PCR lasting about 7 to 11 cycles. A single record per CDR3 protein comes from TCRdb applying MiXCR to the 5' RACE reads. The repertoire consists of more than 500,000 distinct CDR3 sequences, with around a quarter occurring once and the leading ten covering about 3.3%. A few counts support this clonotype. Per the germline V gene, CDR1 is SGHRS and CDR2 is YFSETQ. Trimming shortened V by 4 bases and J by 1 base, and 17 bases separated the two germline ends. The CDR3 consists of 16 residues. In addition, the sample was reused for a study of T cells of mothers and their children.

The sequence was collected from a boy younger than 10 in good health. The sample consisted of blood. The chain uses TRBV5-1 and TRBJ2-5; D may match TRBD1 or TRBD2 (5 bases each). The CDR3 reads CASSRSRRGVQETQYF. Here the CDR3 DNA reads TGCGCCAGCAGCCGCTCAAGGAGAGGGGTCCAAGAGACCCAGTACTTC.